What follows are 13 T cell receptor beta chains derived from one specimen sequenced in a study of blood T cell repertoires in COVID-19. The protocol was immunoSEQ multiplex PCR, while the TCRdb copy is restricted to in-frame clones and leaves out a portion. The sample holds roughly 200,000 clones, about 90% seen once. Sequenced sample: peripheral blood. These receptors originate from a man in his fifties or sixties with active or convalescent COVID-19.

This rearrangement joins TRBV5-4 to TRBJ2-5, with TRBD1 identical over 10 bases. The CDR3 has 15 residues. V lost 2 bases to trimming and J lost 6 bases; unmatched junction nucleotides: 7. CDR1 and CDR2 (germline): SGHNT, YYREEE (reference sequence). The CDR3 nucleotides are TGTGCCAGCAGCTTCGACAGGGGGCGTGAGAAGACCCAGTACTTC. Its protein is CASSFDRGREKTQYF.

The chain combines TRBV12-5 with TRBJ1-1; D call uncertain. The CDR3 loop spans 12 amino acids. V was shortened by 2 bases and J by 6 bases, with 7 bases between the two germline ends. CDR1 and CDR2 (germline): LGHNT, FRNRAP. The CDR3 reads CASGLSPAEAFF. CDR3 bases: TGTGCTAGTGGTTTGTCCCCGGCTGAAGCTTTCTTT.

In DNA form, the CDR3 reads TGTGCCAGCCGAGGGGGACAGAGCTCCTACGAGCAGTACTTC. It is translated as CASRGGQSSYEQYF. The chain employs TRBV2 and TRBJ2-7; 7 positions agree with TRBD1. The V gene's germline CDR1 is SNHLY and CDR2 FYNNEI. Trimming removed 8 bases from V and 0 bases from J; junction bases left unmatched: 7. This CDR3 has 14 amino acids.

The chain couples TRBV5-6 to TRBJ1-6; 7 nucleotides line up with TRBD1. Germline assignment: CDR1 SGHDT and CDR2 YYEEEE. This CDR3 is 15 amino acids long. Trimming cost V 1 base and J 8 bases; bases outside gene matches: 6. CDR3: CASSLRGQWDSPLHF. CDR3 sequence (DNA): TGTGCCAGCAGCTTGAGGGGACAGTGGGATTCACCCCTCCACTTT.

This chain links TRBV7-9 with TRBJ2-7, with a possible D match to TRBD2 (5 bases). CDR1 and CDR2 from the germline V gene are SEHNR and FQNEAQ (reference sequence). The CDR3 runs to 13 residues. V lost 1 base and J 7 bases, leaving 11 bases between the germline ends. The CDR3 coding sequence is TGTGCCAGCAGCTTAGGAGGGTTCGGGGAGCAGTACTTC. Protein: CASSLGGFGEQYF.

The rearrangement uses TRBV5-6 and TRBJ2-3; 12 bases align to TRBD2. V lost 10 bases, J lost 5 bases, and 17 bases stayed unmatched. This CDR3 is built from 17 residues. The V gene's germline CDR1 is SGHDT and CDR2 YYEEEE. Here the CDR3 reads CAPSPLGASGGGDTQYF. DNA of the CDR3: TGTGCCCCCAGCCCCCTCGGGGCTAGCGGGGGGGGAGATACGCAGTATTTT.

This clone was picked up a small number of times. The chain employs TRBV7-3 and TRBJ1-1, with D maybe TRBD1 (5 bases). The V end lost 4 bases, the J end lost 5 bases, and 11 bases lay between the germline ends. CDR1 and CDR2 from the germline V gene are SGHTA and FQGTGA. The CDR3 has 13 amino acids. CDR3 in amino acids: CASSSHGGTEAFF. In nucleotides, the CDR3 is TGTGCCAGCAGCTCCCACGGGGGGACTGAAGCTTTCTTT.

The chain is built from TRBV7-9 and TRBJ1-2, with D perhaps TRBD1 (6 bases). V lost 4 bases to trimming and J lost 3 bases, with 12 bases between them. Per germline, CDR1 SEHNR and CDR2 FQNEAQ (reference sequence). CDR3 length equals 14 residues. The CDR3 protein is CASSSSGADYGYTF. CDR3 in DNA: TGTGCCAGCAGCTCGTCAGGGGCAGACTATGGCTACACCTTC. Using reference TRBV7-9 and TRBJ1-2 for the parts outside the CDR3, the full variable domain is DTGVSQNPRHKITKRGQNVTFRCDPISEHNRLYWYRQTLGQGPEFLTYFQNEAQLEKSRLLSDRFSAERPKGSFSTLEIQRTEQGDSAMYLCASSSSGADYGYTFGSGTRLTVV.

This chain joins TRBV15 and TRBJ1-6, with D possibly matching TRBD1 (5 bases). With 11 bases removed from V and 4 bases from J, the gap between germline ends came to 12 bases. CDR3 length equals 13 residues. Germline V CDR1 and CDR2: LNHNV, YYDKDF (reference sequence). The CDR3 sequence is CAARGTYNSPLHF. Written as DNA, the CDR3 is TGTGCCGCTAGGGGTACTTATAATTCACCCCTCCACTTT.

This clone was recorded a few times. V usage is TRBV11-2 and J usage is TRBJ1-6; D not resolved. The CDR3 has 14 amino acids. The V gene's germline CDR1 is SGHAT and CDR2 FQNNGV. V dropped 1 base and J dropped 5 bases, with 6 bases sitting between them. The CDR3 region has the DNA TGTGCCAGCAGCTTAGTCAGGAATAATTCACCCCTCCACTTT. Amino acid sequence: CASSLVRNNSPLHF.

DNA of the CDR3: TGTGCCAGCAGCAAAGGGTCAGATAATTATAGCAATCAGCCCCAGCATTTT. Its translation is CASSKGSDNYSNQPQHF. V usage is TRBV21-1 and J usage is TRBJ1-5; TRBD1, the table's D call, lacks a check against the DNA. TRBV21-1 is an annotated pseudogene. The CDR3 has 17 amino acids.

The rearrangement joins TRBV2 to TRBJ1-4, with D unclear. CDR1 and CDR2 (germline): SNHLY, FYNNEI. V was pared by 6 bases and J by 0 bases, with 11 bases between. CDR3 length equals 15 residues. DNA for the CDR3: TGTGCCAGCAGCGCTCGCGCCGCAACTAATGAAAAACTGTTTTTT. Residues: CASSARAATNEKLFF.

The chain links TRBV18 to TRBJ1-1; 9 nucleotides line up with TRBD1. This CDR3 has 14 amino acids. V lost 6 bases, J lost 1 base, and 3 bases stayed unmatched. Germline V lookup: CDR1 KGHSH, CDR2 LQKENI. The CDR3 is CASSKGQGNTEAFF. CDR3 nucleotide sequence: TGTGCCAGCTCTAAGGGACAGGGGAACACTGAAGCTTTCTTT.